This is a list of T cell receptor beta chains from one sample in a study of T cell repertoires in aging, cancer and after chemotherapy. One entry per CDR3 protein results from TCRdb running MiXCR on the multiplex PCR reads. The sample has just under 1,500 distinct CDR3 sequences; roughly 28% are singletons. The specimen sequenced was blood. The origin of the receptors is a human donor with a solid tumor. Both conserved end residues are part of each CDR3. Each record gives: V gene, D gene, J gene, clone size, CDR3 DNA, CDR3 protein. The D gene is left open where the match is weak. Clone size is stated in some rows and not others, as once, few, many or a class when expanded.

TRBV6-4	.	TRBJ2-3	few	TGTGCCAGCAGTGCCTCGGGGCTTAGCACAGATACGCAGTATTTT	CASSASGLSTDTQYF
TRBV6-2/TRBV6-3	.	TRBJ2-5	.	TGTGCCAGCAGCTACAGGTCTGAGGGGACCCAGTACTTC	CASSYRSEGTQYF
TRBV6-6	TRBD1	TRBJ2-1	few	TGTGCCAGCAGTTACGAAGGACAGGGAAACAATGAGCAGTTCTTC	CASSYEGQGNNEQFF
TRBV6-4	TRBD2	TRBJ2-3	large	TGTGCCAGCAGTGAGTCTAGCGGGGGTGGCACAGATACGCAGTATTTT	CASSESSGGGTDTQYF
TRBV6-1	.	TRBJ2-1	large	TGTGCCAGCGAGCGAGCGGCCGAGAATGAGCAGTTCTTC	CASERAAENEQFF
TRBV20-1	TRBD2	TRBJ2-5	few	TGCAGTGCTAGAGTAGCGGGGGGCCAAGAGACCCAGTACTTC	CSARVAGGQETQYF
TRBV30	TRBD1	TRBJ2-3	large	TGTGCCAGCACCGGGACAGGGGGCACAGATACGCAGTATTTT	CASTGTGGTDTQYF
TRBV25-1	.	TRBJ2-6	few	TGTGCCAGCAGTGCCCACACCTCTCATTCTTCTGGGGCCAACGTCCTGACTTTC	CASSAHTSHSSGANVLTF
TRBV5-1	.	TRBJ2-7	.	TGCGCCAGCAGTCAAGAGGGGGGACCCGGCCGCGAGCAGTACTTC	CASSQEGGPGREQYF
TRBV7-9	.	TRBJ2-5	medium-sized	TGTGCCAGCAGCTCCCCCCCGACAGACACAGGGGAGACCCAGTACTTC	CASSSPPTDTGETQYF
TRBV6-5	.	TRBJ2-3	.	TGTGCCAGCAGCCCGATCTTCAGCGGGAGCACAGATACGCAGTATTTT	CASSPIFSGSTDTQYF
TRBV11-2	.	TRBJ1-2	.	TGTGCCAGCAGCCCCATCGACACTCTTTTCTATGGCTACACCTTC	CASSPIDTLFYGYTF
TRBV20-1	.	TRBJ2-1	.	TGCAGTGCTTATGACGGAAGCTCCTACAATGAGCAGTTCTTC	CSAYDGSSYNEQFF
TRBV25-1	.	TRBJ2-6	.	TGTGCCAGCAGTGCCCACAACTCTCATTCTTCTGGGGCCAACGTCCTGACTTTC	CASSAHNSHSSGANVLTF
TRBV6-1	.	TRBJ1-4	few	TGTGCCAGCAGTGAAGCTCTTTCAGGGAGATCTAATGAAAAACTGTTTTTT	CASSEALSGRSNEKLFF
TRBV10-1	.	TRBJ2-2	.	TGCGCCAGCAGTGAGTCGGGCGGGGTCCCCGGGGAGCTGTTTTTT	CASSESGGVPGELFF
TRBV19	TRBD1	TRBJ2-5	.	TGTGCCAGTAGAAAAGCGGGACAGGGCCATCAAGAGACCCAGTACTTC	CASRKAGQGHQETQYF
TRBV6-5	TRBD1	TRBJ1-2	few	TGTGCCAGCAGTTCACGGACAGGGCCGAACTATGGCTACACCTTC	CASSSRTGPNYGYTF
TRBV6-1	.	TRBJ2-1	large	TGTGCCAGCAGTGAAATGGCAGGGTCCTACAATGAGCAGTTCTTC	CASSEMAGSYNEQFF
TRBV4-1	.	TRBJ1-5	.	TGCGCCAGCAGCCCGACCCGGACACGGGCCCTGAATCAGCCCCAGCATTTT	CASSPTRTRALNQPQHF
TRBV10-3	TRBD1	TRBJ2-1	medium-sized	TGTGCCATCAGGGGACAGCAAAAACCCTACAATGAGCAGTTCTTC	CAIRGQQKPYNEQFF
TRBV5-6	TRBD2	TRBJ2-3	medium-sized	TGTGCCAGCAGCTTGGTACGGGGGGTCACAGATACGCAGTATTTT	CASSLVRGVTDTQYF
TRBV20-1	.	TRBJ2-1	.	TGCAGTGCTAGAGGGTCCCGGGGGCTAGATGAGCAGTTCTTC	CSARGSRGLDEQFF
TRBV20-1	.	TRBJ2-2	.	TGCAGTGGGGGGAGGAACACCGGGGAGCTGTTTTTT	CSGGRNTGELFF
TRBV6-1	.	TRBJ2-3	.	TGCGCCAGCAGCCAATCGGGCCTCAACACAGATACGCAGTATTTT	CASSQSGLNTDTQYF
TRBV6-5	.	TRBJ1-1	.	TGTGCCAGCAGTCACCAACTATACACTGAAGCTTTCTTT	CASSHQLYTEAFF
TRBV6-1	.	TRBJ1-1	.	TGTGCCAGCAGTGAACTCCCAGCTAACACTGAAGCTTTCTTT	CASSELPANTEAFF